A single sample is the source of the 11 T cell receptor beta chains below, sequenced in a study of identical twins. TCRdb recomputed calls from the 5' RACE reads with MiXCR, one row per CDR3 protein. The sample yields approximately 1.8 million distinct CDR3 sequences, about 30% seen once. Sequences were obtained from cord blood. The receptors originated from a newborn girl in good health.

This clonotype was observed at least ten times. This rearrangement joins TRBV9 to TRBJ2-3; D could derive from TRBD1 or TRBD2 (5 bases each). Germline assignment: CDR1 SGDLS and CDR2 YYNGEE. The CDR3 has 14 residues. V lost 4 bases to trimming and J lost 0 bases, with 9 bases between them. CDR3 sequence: CASSTRDSTDTQYF. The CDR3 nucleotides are TGTGCCAGCAGCACCCGGGACAGCACAGATACGCAGTATTTT.

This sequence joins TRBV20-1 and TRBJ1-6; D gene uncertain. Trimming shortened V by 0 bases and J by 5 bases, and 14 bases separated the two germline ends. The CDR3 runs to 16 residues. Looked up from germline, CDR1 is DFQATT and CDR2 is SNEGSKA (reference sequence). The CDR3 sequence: CSARERVGANNSPLHF. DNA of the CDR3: TGCAGTGCTAGAGAAAGGGTCGGAGCAAATAATTCACCCCTCCACTTT.

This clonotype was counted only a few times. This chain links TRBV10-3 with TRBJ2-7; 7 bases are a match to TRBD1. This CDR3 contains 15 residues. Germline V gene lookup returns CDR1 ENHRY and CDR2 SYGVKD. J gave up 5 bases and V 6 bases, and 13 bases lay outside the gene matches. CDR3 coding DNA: TGTGCCATCAGAATTGGGACAGCCCCTCGGGACGAGCAGTACTTC. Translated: CAIRIGTAPRDEQYF.

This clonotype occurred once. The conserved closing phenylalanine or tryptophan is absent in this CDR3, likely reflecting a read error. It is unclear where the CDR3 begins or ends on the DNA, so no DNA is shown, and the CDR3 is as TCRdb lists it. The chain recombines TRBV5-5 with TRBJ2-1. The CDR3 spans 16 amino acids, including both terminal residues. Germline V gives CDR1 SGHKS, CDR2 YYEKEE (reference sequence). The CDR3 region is CASSFDRLAPTMSSSS.

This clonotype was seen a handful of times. This CDR3 reads CSVEERGNYGYTF. The DNA of the CDR3 is TGCAGCGTTGAAGAAAGGGGGAACTATGGCTACACCTTC. The rearrangement uses TRBV29-1 and TRBJ1-2; possible D gene TRBD1, 6 bases. V dropped 0 bases and J dropped 2 bases, with 7 bases sitting between them. This CDR3 comprises 13 residues. Per the germline V gene, CDR1 is SQVTM and CDR2 is ANQGSEA.

The CDR3 DNA reads as TGTGCCAGCAGGACAGGGGCCTGGGGGAACACTGAAGCTTTCTTT. This codes for CASRTGAWGNTEAFF. The chain carries TRBV2 and TRBJ1-1; 8 bases map to TRBD1. V shed 6 bases, J shed 1 base, and the junction held 7 bases outside the gene matches. The CDR3 totals 15 residues. In germline, CDR1 is SNHLY, CDR2 FYNNEI.

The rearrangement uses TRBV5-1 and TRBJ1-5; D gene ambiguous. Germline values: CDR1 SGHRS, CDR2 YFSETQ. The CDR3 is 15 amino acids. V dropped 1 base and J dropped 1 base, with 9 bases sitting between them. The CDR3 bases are TGCGCCAGCAGCTTGACAGTTCTGAGCAATCAGCCCCAGCATTTT. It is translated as CASSLTVLSNQPQHF.

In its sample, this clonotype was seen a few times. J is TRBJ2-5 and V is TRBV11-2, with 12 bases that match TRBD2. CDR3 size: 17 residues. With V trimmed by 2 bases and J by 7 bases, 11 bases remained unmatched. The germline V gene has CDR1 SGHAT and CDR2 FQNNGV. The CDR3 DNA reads TGTGCCAGCAGCTTATTCGGCCTAGCGGGAGGGATGAGGACCCAGTACTTC. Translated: CASSLFGLAGGMRTQYF.

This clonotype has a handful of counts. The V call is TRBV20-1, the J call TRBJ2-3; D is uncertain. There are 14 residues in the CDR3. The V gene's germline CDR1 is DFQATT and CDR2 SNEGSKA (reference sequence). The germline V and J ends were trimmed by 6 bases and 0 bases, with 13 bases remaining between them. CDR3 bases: TGCAGTGCAAGACTTGGAGTCAGCACAGATACGCAGTATTTT. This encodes CSARLGVSTDTQYF.

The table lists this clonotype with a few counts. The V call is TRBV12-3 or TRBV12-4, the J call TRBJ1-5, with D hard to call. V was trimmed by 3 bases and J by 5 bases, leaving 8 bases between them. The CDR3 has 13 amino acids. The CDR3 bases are TGTGCCAGCAGTTTTGGGTCCTATCAGCCCCAGCATTTT. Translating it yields CASSFGSYQPQHF.

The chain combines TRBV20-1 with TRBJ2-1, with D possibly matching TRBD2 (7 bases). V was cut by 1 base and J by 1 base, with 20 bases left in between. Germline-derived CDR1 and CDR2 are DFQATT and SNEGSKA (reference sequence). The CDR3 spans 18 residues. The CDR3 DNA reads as TGCAGTGCTAGAGCGGGCCTCGGAAGGGGGGGATCCTACAATGAGCAGTTCTTC. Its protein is CSARAGLGRGGSYNEQFF.